This T cell receptor beta chain originates from a study of siplizumab effects on memory and regulatory T cells. As concerns this clone: Its antigen is not known.

General study results and limits: Siplizumab led to significantly less abundant alloreactive sequences that could be traced back to unstimulated CD4+ memory cells. Unstimulated naive T cells seemed to show more diversity than memory cells did, and they also seemed to be among the major contributors to the alloresponse. The study did not confirm that proliferating Tregs from siplizumab cultures were suppressive.

CDR3 length: 16 amino acids. Deletions cut 0 bases from V and 8 bases from J, with 20 bases between. Germline V CDR1 and CDR2: SGHRS, YFSETQ. In each sample, roughly 97,000 TCR templates were assayed. Measured with immunoSEQ multiplex PCR; TCRdb has only the in-frame clones, and not every one. Of approximately 110,000 clones in the sample, about 91% were seen once. J is TRBJ1-2 and V is TRBV5-1, with D unclear. Sequencing was carried out using Tregs sorted from blood. The TCR originated in a human donor in good health. The CDR3, as DNA: TGCGCCAGCAGCTTGGCCGGTCCGGGGTATGAAGGCGGCTACACCTTC. Its protein is CASSLAGPGYEGGYTF.